This T cell receptor (beta chain) was recovered during a study of T cell responses to AZD1222 COVID-19 vaccine. This clone was picked up a small number of times. Other DNA sequences in this specimen translate into the identical CDR3. Per the germline V gene, CDR1 is MDHEN and CDR2 is SYDVKM. The CDR3 is 15 residues long. With 6 bases clipped from V and 0 bases from J, the junction kept 3 bases outside the gene matches. Generated by immunoSEQ multiplex PCR, the TCRdb table keeps only in-frame clones and is missing some. The sample records 60,000 to 85,000 clones, over 65% being singletons. The sequence was collected from an adult who received the MenACWY meningococcal vaccine as a control. The input for sequencing was peripheral blood, taken 28 days after the second dose of the MenACWY control vaccine. The chain employs TRBV28 and TRBJ2-7; 12 nucleotides line up with TRBD2. In nucleotides, the CDR3 is TGTGCCAGCAGGGGACTAGCGGGCAGCTCCTACGAGCAGTACTTC. This gives the protein CASRGLAGSSYEQYF.